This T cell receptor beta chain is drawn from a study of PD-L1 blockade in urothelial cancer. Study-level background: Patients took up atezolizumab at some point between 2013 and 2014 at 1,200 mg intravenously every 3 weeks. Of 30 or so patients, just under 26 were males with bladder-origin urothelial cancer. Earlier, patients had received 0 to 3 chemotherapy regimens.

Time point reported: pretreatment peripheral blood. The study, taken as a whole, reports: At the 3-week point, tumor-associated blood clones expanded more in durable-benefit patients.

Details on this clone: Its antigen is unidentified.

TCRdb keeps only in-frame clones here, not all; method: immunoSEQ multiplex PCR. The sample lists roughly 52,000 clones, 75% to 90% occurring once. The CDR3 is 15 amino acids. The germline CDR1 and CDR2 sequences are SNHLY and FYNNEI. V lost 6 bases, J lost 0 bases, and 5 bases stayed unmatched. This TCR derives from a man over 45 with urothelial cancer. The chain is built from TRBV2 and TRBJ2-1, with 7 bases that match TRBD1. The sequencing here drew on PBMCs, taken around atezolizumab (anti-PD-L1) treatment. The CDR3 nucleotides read TGTGCCAGCAGCTCCGACAGGGTCTCCTACAATGAGCAGTTCTTC. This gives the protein CASSSDRVSYNEQFF.